This TCR beta chain was obtained from a study of neurological immune-mediated disorders. This clonotype was seen repeatedly, ten times or more. TCRdb re-called the 5' RACE reads with MiXCR, one entry per CDR3 protein. The sample holds over 35,000 distinct CDR3 sequences, roughly 2.5% seen once. The germline CDR1 and CDR2 sequences are MNHEY and SVGAGI. Trimming took 5 bases from V and 6 from J, leaving 14 bases between them. The CDR3 runs 13 residues. Sample: PBMCs. The source of this sequence is a man aged 25-45 years with multiple sclerosis. The rearrangement links TRBV6-5 to TRBJ2-7; the D is unclear. Here the CDR3 reads CASSTGQAREQYF. In DNA form, the CDR3 reads TGTGCCAGCAGTACTGGGCAGGCTCGCGAGCAGTACTTC.